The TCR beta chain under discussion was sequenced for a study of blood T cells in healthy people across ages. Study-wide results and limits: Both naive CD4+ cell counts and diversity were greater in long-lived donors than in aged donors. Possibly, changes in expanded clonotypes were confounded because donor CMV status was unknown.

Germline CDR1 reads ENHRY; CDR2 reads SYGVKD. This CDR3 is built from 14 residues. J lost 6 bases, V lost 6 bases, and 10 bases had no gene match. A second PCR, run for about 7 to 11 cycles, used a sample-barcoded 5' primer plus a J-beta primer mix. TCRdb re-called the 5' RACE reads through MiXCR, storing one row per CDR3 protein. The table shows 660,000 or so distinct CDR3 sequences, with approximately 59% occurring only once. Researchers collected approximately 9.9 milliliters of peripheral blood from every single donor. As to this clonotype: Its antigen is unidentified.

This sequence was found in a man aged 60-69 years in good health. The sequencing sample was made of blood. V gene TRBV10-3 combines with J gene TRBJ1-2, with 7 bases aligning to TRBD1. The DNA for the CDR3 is TGTGCCATCAGGCCCCACAGGGGAGGGGATGGCTACACCTTC. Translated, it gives CAIRPHRGGDGYTF.